A single sample gave rise to the 23 T cell receptor beta chains below, sequenced in a study of identical twins. TCRdb passed the 5' RACE reads through MiXCR, listing each CDR3 protein once. The sample has fewer than 450,000 distinct CDR3 sequences; roughly 10% are singletons. The sequenced sample consisted of naive T cells sorted from blood. The receptors were gathered from a woman in her 50s in good health.

The CDR3 spells CASSFFGRAYEQYF. In nucleotides, the CDR3 is TGTGCCAGCAGCTTCTTCGGGAGGGCCTACGAGCAGTACTTC. The V call is TRBV7-2, the J call TRBJ2-7; 8 positions agree with TRBD2. The CDR3 runs 14 residues. The trim removed 3 bases at V and 2 bases at J, leaving 3 bases unmatched. CDR1 SGHTA and CDR2 FQGNSA come from the germline V gene. Based on the CDR3 plus reference TRBV7-2 and TRBJ2-7, the full variable domain is GAGVSQSPSNKVTEKGKDVELRCDPISGHTALYWYRQSLGQGLEFLIYFQGNSAPDKSGLPSDRFSAERTGGSVSTLTIQRTQQEDSAVYLCASSFFGRAYEQYFGPGTRLTVT.

The J gene is TRBJ2-7, the V gene TRBV30; D gene unclear. The CDR3 is made up of 13 amino acids. V was pared by 6 bases and J by 2 bases, with 14 bases between. Germline V gene sequence: CDR1 GTSNPN, CDR2 SVGIG (reference sequence). In nucleotides, the CDR3 is TGTGCCTGCCAATCTGGGGTAGCCTACGAGCAGTACTTC. Protein product: CACQSGVAYEQYF.

In this sample, this clonotype turned up once. The CDR3 region has the DNA TGTGCCAGCAGTAGTGACTCTGGGGCCAACGTCCTGACTTTC. Protein: CASSSDSGANVLTF. The chain has TRBV6-5 and TRBJ2-6; D unclear. Germline-derived CDR1 and CDR2 are MNHEY and SVGAGI. Trimming shortened V by 5 bases and J by 0 bases, and 5 bases separated the two germline ends. This CDR3 is 14 amino acids long.

Ten or more counts support this clonotype. This chain links TRBV6-4 with TRBJ2-2; 9 bases line up with TRBD1. The germline V gene has CDR1 MRHNA and CDR2 SNTAGT. The V segment lost 5 bases and the J segment 4 bases; nucleotides outside the gene matches: 8. There are 16 residues in the CDR3. CDR3 nucleotides: TGTGCCAGCAGTTCCGGGACAGGGCCATCCACCGGGGAGCTGTTTTTT. It specifies CASSSGTGPSTGELFF.

This sequence joins TRBV24-1 and TRBJ2-2, with 10 bases aligning to TRBD2. The germline CDR1 and CDR2 sequences are KGHDR and SFDVKD. V gave up 9 bases and J gave up 4 bases; unmatched junction bases: 7. This CDR3 region has 15 residues. As DNA, the CDR3 is TGTGCCACCGCCCCGCTAGCGGGAGCCACCGGGGAGCTGTTTTTT. It translates to CATAPLAGATGELFF.

Ten or more counts support this clonotype. The genes are TRBV10-3 and TRBJ2-3, with D possibly TRBD1 on 5 matching bases. This CDR3 has 13 amino acids. Trimming stripped 10 bases from V and 1 base from J, with 12 bases between. Germline assignment: CDR1 ENHRY and CDR2 SYGVKD. This CDR3 reads CATCRVGTDTQYF. DNA for the CDR3: TGTGCCACCTGCAGGGTCGGCACAGATACGCAGTATTTT.

This rearrangement joins TRBV10-3 to TRBJ1-3; possible D gene TRBD1, 6 bases. V was shortened by 5 bases and J by 0 bases, with 11 bases between the two germline ends. CDR1 is ENHRY, CDR2 SYGVKD, per germline. The CDR3 sequence is 15 residues long. CDR3 nucleotide sequence: TGTGCCATCAGTCGACAGGACCTCTCTGGAAACACCATATATTTT. Protein sequence: CAISRQDLSGNTIYF.

The table lists this clonotype with a few counts. The rearrangement links TRBV20-1 to TRBJ2-7; TRBD1 matches 8 bases. The CDR3 length is 14 residues. Germline CDR1 reads DFQATT; CDR2 reads SNEGSKA (reference sequence). V lost 0 bases and J lost 3; bases outside the gene matches: 4. The CDR3 is CSARDRDRIYEQYF. CDR3 coding DNA: TGCAGTGCTAGAGACCGGGACAGGATCTACGAGCAGTACTTC.

J is TRBJ2-1 and V is TRBV20-1, with 10 positions matching TRBD2. Germline V gene lookup returns CDR1 DFQATT and CDR2 SNEGSKA (reference sequence). J lost 2 bases, V lost 5 bases, and 3 bases had no gene match. This CDR3 spans 14 amino acids. The CDR3 bases are TGCAGTGCTGGCCTAGCGGGAGCCTACAATGAGCAGTTCTTC. Translating gives CSAGLAGAYNEQFF.

The chain uses TRBV6-2 or TRBV6-3 and TRBJ2-1; 12 nucleotides match TRBD1. V was clipped by 6 bases and J by 8 bases; unmatched bases: 14. Germline values: CDR1 MNHEY, CDR2 SVGEGT. The CDR3 runs 17 residues. This CDR3 is CASSPWVGTGGGDEQFF. DNA of the CDR3: TGTGCCAGCAGCCCTTGGGTGGGGACAGGGGGCGGAGATGAGCAGTTCTTC.

This clonotype showed up just once. The V and J genes are TRBV7-8 and TRBJ2-5; D unresolved. CDR3 length: 16 amino acids. Deletions cut 1 base from V and 0 bases from J, with 12 bases between. Germline CDR1 and CDR2: SGHVS and FQNEAQ. CDR3 sequence reads: CASSLEAGLYQETQYF. CDR3 bases: TGTGCCAGCAGCTTAGAGGCTGGTTTGTACCAAGAGACCCAGTACTTC.

This chain joins TRBV15 and TRBJ2-5; D is unclear. This CDR3 has 13 residues. CDR1 and CDR2 (germline): LNHNV, YYDKDF (reference sequence). V lost 0 bases to trimming and J lost 5 bases, with 7 bases between them. This CDR3 reads CATSRDASETQYF. The CDR3 nucleotides are TGTGCCACCAGCAGAGATGCCAGTGAGACCCAGTACTTC.

This clonotype was found a few times. This rearrangement joins TRBV24-1 to TRBJ2-1, with D perhaps TRBD2 (5 bases). The CDR3 runs 16 residues. V lost 4 bases, J lost 0 bases, and 12 bases lay in between. Germline V gene lookup returns CDR1 KGHDR and CDR2 SFDVKD. The CDR3 nucleotides read TGTGCCACCAGTGACCGACGGGGAAGCTCCTACAATGAGCAGTTCTTC. Protein product: CATSDRRGSSYNEQFF.

Ten or more counts support this clonotype. This sequence joins TRBV7-9 and TRBJ2-3; TRBD1 might be the D (6 bases). The CDR3 covers 15 residues. The V end lost 0 bases, the J end lost 2 bases, and 9 bases lay between the germline ends. Germline CDR1 reads SEHNR; CDR2 reads FQNEAQ (reference sequence). The DNA for the CDR3 is TGTGCCAGCAGCTTAGCGGGGGCTTACACAGATACGCAGTATTTT. Translation: CASSLAGAYTDTQYF.

This clonotype was seen a few times. The V gene is TRBV12-3 or TRBV12-4, the J gene TRBJ1-6; 7 bases map to TRBD1. V was clipped by 6 bases and J by 6 bases; unmatched bases: 5. The CDR3 is 14 residues long. Here the CDR3 DNA reads TGTGCCAGCAGACAGACAGGGCGTAATTCACCCCTCCACTTT. Residues: CASRQTGRNSPLHF.

In its sample, this clonotype was seen many times. The rearrangement links TRBV5-1 to TRBJ2-1, with TRBD2 identical over 7 bases. Germline V gene sequence: CDR1 SGHRS, CDR2 YFSETQ. CDR3 length: 17 residues. V dropped 0 bases and J dropped 2; count of bases not matched to a gene: 8. Here the CDR3 reads CASSLAAAGPTYNEQFF. The DNA for the CDR3 is TGCGCCAGCAGCTTGGCCGCAGCGGGACCGACCTACAATGAGCAGTTCTTC.

The chain recombines TRBV6-1 with TRBJ2-7; perhaps TRBD1 as D (5 bases). Germline CDR1 is MNHNS and CDR2 is SASEGT. V was shortened by 0 bases and J by 3 bases, with 9 bases between the two germline ends. The CDR3 extends over 14 amino acids. The CDR3 spells CASSEAGADYEQYV. The CDR3 nucleotides are TGTGCCAGCAGTGAAGCAGGGGCCGACTACGAGCAGTACGTC.

V and J are TRBV24-1 and TRBJ2-1; 8 nucleotides align to TRBD2. Germline V gives CDR1 KGHDR, CDR2 SFDVKD. The V segment lost 4 bases and the J segment 10 bases; nucleotides outside the gene matches: 8. This CDR3 spans 14 amino acids. This CDR3 is CATSDTPRLAEQFF. The CDR3 DNA is TGTGCCACCAGTGACACACCAAGACTAGCGGAGCAGTTCTTC.

This sequence joins TRBV11-2 and TRBJ2-7; 12 nucleotides align to TRBD2. The CDR3 is 15 amino acids. Germline loops: CDR1 SGHAT, CDR2 FQNNGV. Germline trimming cut 3 bases from V and 3 bases from J; bases unmatched to any gene: 3. DNA of the CDR3: TGTGCCAGCAGCTTGACTAGCGGGAGCAACTACGAGCAGTACGTC. Amino acids: CASSLTSGSNYEQYV.

This clonotype appeared a few times. The V and J genes are TRBV29-1 and TRBJ2-3, with 7 bases matching TRBD2. CDR3 size: 12 residues. Germline V gene data show CDR1 as SQVTM and CDR2 as ANQGSEA. Germline trimming cut 4 bases from V and 14 bases from J; bases unmatched to any gene: 12. Here the CDR3 DNA reads TGCAGCGTTGTCGCGGGAGACCTTACCCGGTATTTT. Translated: CSVVAGDLTRYF.

The chain recombines TRBV7-2 with TRBJ2-3; possible D gene TRBD2, 5 bases. Germline loops: CDR1 SGHTA, CDR2 FQGNSA. Trimming cost V 5 bases and J 1 base, with 13 bases left between them. The CDR3 is made up of 15 amino acids. CDR3 region: CASSPLAAGTDTQYF. The CDR3 DNA follows: TGTGCCAGCAGCCCCCTAGCCGCCGGCACAGATACGCAGTATTTT. Combining the CDR3 with reference TRBV7-2 and TRBJ2-3 gives the whole variable domain GAGVSQSPSNKVTEKGKDVELRCDPISGHTALYWYRQSLGQGLEFLIYFQGNSAPDKSGLPSDRFSAERTGGSVSTLTIQRTQQEDSAVYLCASSPLAAGTDTQYFGPGTRLTVL.

J is TRBJ2-1 and V is TRBV4-1; 7 positions agree with TRBD2. Germline V gene lookup returns CDR1 MGHRA and CDR2 YSYEKL. V lost 7 bases to trimming and J lost 6 bases; unmatched junction nucleotides: 9. The CDR3 runs to 14 residues. The CDR3 DNA reads TGCGCCAGCAAGAGGCTAGCGGTTTCCAATGAGCAGTTCTTC. It is translated as CASKRLAVSNEQFF.

The V gene is TRBV7-2, the J gene TRBJ1-6; no definite D call. The germline V and J ends were trimmed by 8 bases and 4 bases, with 12 bases remaining between them. The CDR3 spans 14 residues. The germline V gene encodes CDR1 SGHTA and CDR2 FQGNSA. CDR3 nucleotide sequence: TGTGCCAGCGCGAGAGGTCATTATAATTCACCCCTCCACTTT. It yields the protein CASARGHYNSPLHF.